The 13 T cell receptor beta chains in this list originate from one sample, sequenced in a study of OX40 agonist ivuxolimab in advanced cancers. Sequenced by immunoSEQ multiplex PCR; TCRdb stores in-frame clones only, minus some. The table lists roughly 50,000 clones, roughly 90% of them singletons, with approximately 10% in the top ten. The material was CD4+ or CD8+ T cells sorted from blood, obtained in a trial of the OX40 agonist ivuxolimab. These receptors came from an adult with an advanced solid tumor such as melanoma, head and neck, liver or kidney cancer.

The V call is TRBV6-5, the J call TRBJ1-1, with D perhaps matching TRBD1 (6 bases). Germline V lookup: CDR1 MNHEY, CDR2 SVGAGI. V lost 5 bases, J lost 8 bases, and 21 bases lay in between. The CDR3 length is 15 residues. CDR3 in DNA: TGTGCCAGCAGTCCCGGGACATCTCTCGAAGCCGAAGCTTTCTTT. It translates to CASSPGTSLEAEAFF.

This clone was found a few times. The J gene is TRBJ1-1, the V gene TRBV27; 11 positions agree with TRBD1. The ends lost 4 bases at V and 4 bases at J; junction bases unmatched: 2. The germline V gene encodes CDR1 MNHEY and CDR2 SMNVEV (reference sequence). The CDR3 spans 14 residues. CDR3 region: CASSSGQGGTEAFF. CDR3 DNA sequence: TGTGCCAGCAGTTCGGGACAGGGGGGCACTGAAGCTTTCTTT.

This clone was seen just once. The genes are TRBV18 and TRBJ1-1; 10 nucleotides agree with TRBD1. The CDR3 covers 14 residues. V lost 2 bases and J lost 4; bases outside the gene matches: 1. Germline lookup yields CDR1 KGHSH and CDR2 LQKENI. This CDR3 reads CASSPGTGVTEAFF. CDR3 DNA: TGTGCCAGCTCACCAGGGACAGGGGTCACTGAAGCTTTCTTT.

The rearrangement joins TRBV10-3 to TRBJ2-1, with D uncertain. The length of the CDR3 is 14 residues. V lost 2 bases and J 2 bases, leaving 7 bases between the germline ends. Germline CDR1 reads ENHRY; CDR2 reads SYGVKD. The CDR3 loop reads CAISEGVAYNEQFF. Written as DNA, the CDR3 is TGTGCCATCAGTGAGGGGGTGGCCTACAATGAGCAGTTCTTC.

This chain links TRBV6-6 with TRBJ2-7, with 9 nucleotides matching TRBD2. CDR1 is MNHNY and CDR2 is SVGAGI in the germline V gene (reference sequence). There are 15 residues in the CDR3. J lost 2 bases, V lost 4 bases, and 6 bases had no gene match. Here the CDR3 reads CASSFSTSGPYEQYF. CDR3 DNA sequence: TGTGCCAGCAGTTTTTCGACTAGCGGTCCCTACGAGCAGTACTTC.

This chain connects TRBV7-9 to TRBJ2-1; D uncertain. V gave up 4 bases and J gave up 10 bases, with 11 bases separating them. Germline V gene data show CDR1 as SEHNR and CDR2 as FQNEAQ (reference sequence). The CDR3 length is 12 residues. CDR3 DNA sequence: TGTGCCAGCAGCTGGGCGGACCGCGAGCAGTTCTTC. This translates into CASSWADREQFF.

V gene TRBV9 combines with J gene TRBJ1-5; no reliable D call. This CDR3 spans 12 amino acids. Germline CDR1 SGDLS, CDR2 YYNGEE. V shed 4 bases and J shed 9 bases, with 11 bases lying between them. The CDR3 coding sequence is TGTGCCAGCAGCTTGGTCCCTTGGCCCCAGCATTTT. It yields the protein CASSLVPWPQHF.

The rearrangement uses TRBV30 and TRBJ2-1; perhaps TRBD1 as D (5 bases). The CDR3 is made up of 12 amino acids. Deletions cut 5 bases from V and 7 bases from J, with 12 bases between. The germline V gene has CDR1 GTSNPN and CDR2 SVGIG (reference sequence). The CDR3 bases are TGTGCCTGGGACAGTGTTGGGAATGAGCAGTTCTTC. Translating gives CAWDSVGNEQFF.

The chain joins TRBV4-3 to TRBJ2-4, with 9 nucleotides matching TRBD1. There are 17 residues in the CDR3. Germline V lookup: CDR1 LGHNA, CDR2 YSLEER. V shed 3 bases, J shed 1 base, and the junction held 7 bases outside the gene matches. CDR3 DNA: TGCGCCAGCAGCCATTACAGGGGGCGTGCGGCCAAAAACATTCAGTACTTC. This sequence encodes CASSHYRGRAAKNIQYF.

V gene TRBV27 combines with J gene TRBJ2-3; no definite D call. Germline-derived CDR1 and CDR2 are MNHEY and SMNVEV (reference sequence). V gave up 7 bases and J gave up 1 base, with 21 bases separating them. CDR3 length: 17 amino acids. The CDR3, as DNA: TGTGCCAGCACCACCTTAAAAGCACACCCCCGCACAGATACGCAGTATTTT. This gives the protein CASTTLKAHPRTDTQYF.

The CDR3 coding sequence is TGTGCCAGCAGCTTGGGACGCCAAAGCTCCTACTATGGCTACACCTTC. Amino acids: CASSLGRQSSYYGYTF. The chain is built from TRBV5-6 and TRBJ1-2; D remains ambiguous. V lost 0 bases and J lost 3, with 15 bases in between. Per the germline V gene, CDR1 is SGHDT and CDR2 is YYEEEE. CDR3 length: 16 residues.

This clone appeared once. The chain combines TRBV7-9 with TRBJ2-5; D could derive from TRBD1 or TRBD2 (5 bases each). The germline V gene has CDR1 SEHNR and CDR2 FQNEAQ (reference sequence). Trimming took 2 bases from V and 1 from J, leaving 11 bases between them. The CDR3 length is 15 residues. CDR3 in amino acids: CASSLYEGSQETQYF. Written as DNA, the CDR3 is TGTGCCAGCAGCTTATATGAGGGGAGCCAAGAGACCCAGTACTTC.

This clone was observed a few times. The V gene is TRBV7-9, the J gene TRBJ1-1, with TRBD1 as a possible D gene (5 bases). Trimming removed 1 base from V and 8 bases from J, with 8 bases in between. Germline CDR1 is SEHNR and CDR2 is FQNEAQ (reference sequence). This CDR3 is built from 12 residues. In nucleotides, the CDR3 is TGTGCCAGCAGCTTAGGGGGGGAGGAAGCTTTCTTT. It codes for CASSLGGEEAFF.